This T cell receptor beta chain was sequenced in a study of cytomegalovirus exposure and HLA in healthy donors. Study as a whole: Out of 150 million to 200 million T cells, an earlier analysis found around 120 million unique TCR beta sequences in total. Notes on the study in general: Listed as cytomegalovirus-associated were 150 to 200 TCR beta chains. Among immune exposure information, only CMV serostatus was available. Later, an analysis showed that TCR beta chains associated with HLA were more clonally expanded than others that were equally common.

Researchers ran the PCR with 60 Vbeta and 13 Jbeta primers. Using immunoSEQ multiplex PCR, the repertoire was profiled, and TCRdb retains in-frame clones only, with some absent. The sample yields 150,000 or so clones, roughly 81% seen once. The germline gives CDR1 SGHRS, CDR2 YFSETQ. The CDR3 is 16 residues long. V dropped 3 bases and J dropped 2; count of bases not matched to a gene: 6. Concerning this clone itself: Its target is unknown.

The source material was PBMCs. This receptor was taken from a female donor in good health and CMV-seronegative. This chain uses TRBV5-1 with TRBJ2-3; 10 bases map to TRBD2. For the CDR3, the DNA is TGCGCCAGCAGCTCTTCACTAGCGGGACCCACAGATACGCAGTATTTT. Protein: CASSSSLAGPTDTQYF.